This TCR beta chain was identified during a study of beta chain features in type 1 diabetes. Whole-study context: No patient-donor differences in age, gender, total cells or subset yield. Notes on the study in general: People with Type 1 diabetes carried modestly yet significantly shorter TCRB CDR3s in all four CD4+ subsets.

All of the isolated RNA was reverse transcribed, so expressed TCRB transcripts were sequenced. Naive, central memory and regulatory T cell samples yielded roughly 3.6 million reads on average. The table came from immunoSEQ multiplex PCR; TCRdb's copy has only in-frame clones and leaves some out. The sample lists hundreds of thousands of clones; about a sixth were seen once. V lost 3 bases and J 4 bases, leaving 13 bases between the germline ends. The CDR3 covers 15 residues. Germline CDR1 reads PRHDT; CDR2 reads FYEKMQ (reference sequence). Details on this clone: What it binds is not known.

Purities in excess of 95% were seen in all sorted populations. The chain is built from TRBV13 and TRBJ2-1; D possibly matches TRBD1 or TRBD2 (5 bases each). Sequenced: naive CD4+ T cells from blood. The receptor's source is a man between 18 and 35 years old in good health. In DNA, the CDR3 is TGTGCCAGCAGCTTGGGCCCCGAGGGGTACAATGAGCAGTTCTTC. It codes for CASSLGPEGYNEQFF.